These 23 T cell receptor beta chains came from one sample sequenced in a study of blood T cell repertoires in COVID-19. The table came from immunoSEQ multiplex PCR; TCRdb's copy has only in-frame clones and leaves some out. The sample has roughly 430,000 clones; nearly 90% are singletons. The sample consisted of PBMCs or T cells enriched from blood (not recorded which). These receptors all stem from a middle-aged woman with acute COVID-19.

The chain employs TRBV30 and TRBJ1-1; no reliable D call. This CDR3 region has 11 residues. Germline CDR1 is GTSNPN and CDR2 is SVGIG (reference sequence). With 5 bases removed from V and 3 bases from J, the gap between germline ends came to 7 bases. Here the CDR3 reads CAWGQDTEAFF. The CDR3 nucleotides are TGTGCCTGGGGCCAGGACACTGAAGCTTTCTTT.

In its sample, this clone was seen once. The chain joins TRBV28 to TRBJ2-1; D is perhaps TRBD2 (6 bases). From germline, CDR1 is MDHEN and CDR2 SYDVKM. The CDR3 runs 16 residues. The V and J ends lost 2 bases and 7 bases respectively, with 18 bases between them. The CDR3 DNA is TGTGCCAGCAGTTTACCCCTTAAAGGAGGGTGGAATGAGCAGTTCTTC. Translation gives CASSLPLKGGWNEQFF.

This sequence joins TRBV27 and TRBJ2-5; 8 positions agree with TRBD1. The germline V gene has CDR1 MNHEY and CDR2 SMNVEV (reference sequence). CDR3 length: 14 residues. V was pared by 6 bases and J by 5 bases, with 8 bases of the junction left unmatched. The CDR3 DNA follows: TGTGCCAGCAGGGCCCAGGGGGCGGTTGAGACCCAGTACTTC. Residues: CASRAQGAVETQYF.

CDR3 protein: CASSQGRSNQPQHF. In nucleotides, the CDR3 is TGTGCCAGTAGCCAGGGAAGGAGCAATCAGCCCCAGCATTTT. This chain connects TRBV19 to TRBJ1-5, with D possibly being TRBD1 (5 bases). CDR3 length equals 14 residues. V gave up 6 bases and J gave up 1 base, with 10 bases separating them. Germline CDR1 reads LNHDA; CDR2 reads SQIVND (reference sequence). Looking up the rest from reference TRBV19 and TRBJ1-5 gives the full variable domain: DGGITQSPKYLFRKEGQNVTLSCEQNLNHDAMYWYRQDPGQGLRLIYYSQIVNDFQKGDIAEGYSVSREKKESFPLTVTSAQKNPTAFYLCASSQGRSNQPQHFGDGTRLSIL.

This clone has a handful of counts. The chain uses TRBV12-3 or TRBV12-4 and TRBJ1-1; D gene uncertain. CDR3 size: 13 residues. Trimming removed 3 bases at V and 4 bases at J, with 9 bases between. The CDR3 protein is CASSLSQRTEAFF. CDR3 sequence (DNA): TGTGCCAGCAGTTTGAGCCAGCGCACTGAAGCTTTCTTT.

The rearrangement uses TRBV4-1 and TRBJ1-3; 8 bases are a match to TRBD1. Germline CDR1 is MGHRA and CDR2 is YSYEKL. J was trimmed by 7 bases and V by 1 base; bases with no gene match: 15. This CDR3 spans 18 amino acids. The chain's CDR3 is CASSQGVIQGARRNTIYF. CDR3 nucleotides: TGCGCCAGCAGCCAAGGCGTTATTCAGGGGGCGCGAAGGAACACCATATATTTT.

V usage is TRBV2 and J usage is TRBJ1-2, with D possibly matching TRBD1 (6 bases). Trimming pared 3 bases from V and 6 bases from J, leaving 14 bases between. This CDR3 comprises 14 residues. Per the germline V gene, CDR1 is SNHLY and CDR2 is FYNNEI. CDR3 in amino acids: CASSEGGGRNGYTF. CDR3 nucleotide sequence: TGTGCCAGCAGTGAGGGCGGGGGGCGGAATGGCTACACCTTC. The entire variable domain, with the rest obtained from reference TRBV2 and TRBJ1-2, is as follows: EPEVTQTPSHQVTQMGQEVILRCVPISNHLYFYWYRQILGQKVEFLVSFYNNEISEKSEIFDDQFSVERPDGSNFTLKIRSTKLEDSAMYFCASSEGGGRNGYTFGSGTRLTVV.

The chain uses TRBV5-6 and TRBJ2-2, with 7 bases fitting TRBD1. V was pared by 0 bases and J by 2 bases, with 13 bases of the junction left unmatched. CDR1 and CDR2 (germline): SGHDT, YYEEEE. The CDR3 is 19 residues long. DNA of the CDR3: TGTGCCAGCAGCTTGGCCGGGCAGGGGGATCTACATAACACCGGGGAGCTGTTTTTT. Protein: CASSLAGQGDLHNTGELFF.

The DNA of the CDR3 is TGCGCCAGCAGCCAGGGGACTAGCGGGGTGGTAGATACGCAGTATTTT. It encodes CASSQGTSGVVDTQYF. The rearrangement uses TRBV4-1 and TRBJ2-3, with 13 bases identical to TRBD2. Unmatched junction bases numbered 5, after V lost 3 bases and J lost 5 bases. Germline V CDR1 and CDR2: MGHRA, YSYEKL. The CDR3 extends over 16 amino acids.

This chain connects TRBV18 to TRBJ1-1, with D unclear. The CDR3 totals 16 residues. CDR1 and CDR2 (germline): KGHSH, LQKENI. The V gene lost 4 bases and the J gene lost 0 bases, with 15 bases spanning the gap. The CDR3: CASSHSTLNMNTEAFF. CDR3 sequence (DNA): TGTGCCAGCTCACACAGCACCCTTAACATGAACACTGAAGCTTTCTTT.

The J gene is TRBJ1-3, the V gene TRBV12-3 or TRBV12-4, with D uncertain. The V end lost 5 bases, the J end lost 4 bases, and 9 bases lay between the germline ends. The CDR3 has 13 residues. The CDR3 loop reads CASSPFAGNTIYF. DNA for the CDR3: TGTGCCAGCAGTCCCTTCGCGGGAAACACCATATATTTT.

The chain recombines TRBV5-8 with TRBJ1-3, with D possibly matching TRBD1 (6 bases). The CDR3 runs 16 residues. Deletions cut 4 bases from V and 0 bases from J, with 14 bases between. The germline CDR1 and CDR2 sequences are SGHTS and YDEGEE. CDR3 sequence: CASSPNRVISGNTIYF. The DNA of the CDR3 is TGTGCCAGCAGCCCCAACAGGGTTATCTCTGGAAACACCATATATTTT. Combining the CDR3 with reference TRBV5-8 and TRBJ1-3 gives the whole variable domain EAGVTQSPTHLIKTRGQQATLRCSPISGHTSVYWYQQALGLGLQFLLWYDEGEERNRGNFPPRFSGRQFPNYSSELNVNALELEDSALYLCASSPNRVISGNTIYFGEGSWLTVV.

The gene calls are TRBV2 and TRBJ2-1; 8 bases align to TRBD2. The CDR3 consists of 14 residues. CDR1 is SNHLY and CDR2 is FYNNEI in the germline V gene. Trimming removed 8 bases from V and 2 bases from J; junction bases left unmatched: 5. CDR3 sequence: CASAAGGPYNEQFF. In DNA form, the CDR3 reads TGTGCCAGCGCGGCGGGGGGCCCCTACAATGAGCAGTTCTTC. Full variable domain (outside the CDR3, taken from reference TRBV2 and TRBJ2-1): EPEVTQTPSHQVTQMGQEVILRCVPISNHLYFYWYRQILGQKVEFLVSFYNNEISEKSEIFDDQFSVERPDGSNFTLKIRSTKLEDSAMYFCASAAGGPYNEQFFGPGTRLTVL.

This CDR3 reads CASSYVEGAESEAFF. CDR3 nucleotides: TGTGCCAGCAGTTATGTGGAGGGGGCAGAGTCTGAAGCTTTCTTT. The chain uses TRBV6-6 and TRBJ1-1; 7 nucleotides match TRBD1. After removal of 3 bases from V and 6 bases from J, the junction contained 10 bases not matched to a gene. CDR1 is MNHNY, CDR2 SVGAGI, per germline (reference sequence). The CDR3 loop spans 15 amino acids.

This chain joins TRBV7-6 and TRBJ2-2; the match to TRBD2 covers 12 bases. Germline V lookup: CDR1 SGHVS, CDR2 FNYEAQ. Germline trimming cut 5 bases from V and 2 bases from J; bases unmatched to any gene: 3. The CDR3 covers 16 residues. CDR3 loop: CASSPLAGGNTGELFF. The CDR3 nucleotides read TGTGCCAGCAGCCCACTAGCGGGGGGAAACACCGGGGAGCTGTTTTTT.

The V gene is TRBV5-5, the J gene TRBJ2-1, with D possibly TRBD2 on 5 matching bases. The CDR3 is made up of 13 amino acids. CDR1 and CDR2 from the germline V gene are SGHKS and YYEKEE (reference sequence). The V gene lost 7 bases and the J gene lost 12 bases, with 20 bases spanning the gap. The CDR3 sequence is CASVEGPWGVQFF. CDR3 nucleotide sequence: TGTGCCAGCGTTGAGGGCCCCTGGGGTGTGCAGTTCTTC.

The chain links TRBV7-6 to TRBJ2-6; 8 bases fit TRBD2. Trimming at V came to 5 bases and at J to 2 bases, leaving 5 bases not matched to a gene. Germline CDR1 and CDR2: SGHVS and FNYEAQ. This CDR3 region has 16 residues. In DNA form, the CDR3 reads TGTGCCAGCAGCCCGGCGGGGGGAGCTGGGGCCAACGTCCTGACTTTC. Residues: CASSPAGGAGANVLTF. Using reference TRBV7-6 and TRBJ2-6 for the parts outside the CDR3, the full variable domain is GAGVSQSPRYKVTKRGQDVALRCDPISGHVSLYWYRQALGQGPEFLTYFNYEAQQDKSGLPNDRFSAERPEGSISTLTIQRTEQRDSAMYRCASSPAGGAGANVLTFGAGSRLTVL.

The V gene is TRBV29-1, the J gene TRBJ2-5; 8 bases fit TRBD2. This CDR3 comprises 14 residues. Germline lookup yields CDR1 SQVTM and CDR2 ANQGSEA. The ends lost 5 bases at V and 2 bases at J; junction bases unmatched: 7. CDR3 in amino acids: CSVFGGGGQETQYF. In nucleotides, the CDR3 is TGCAGCGTTTTTGGTGGCGGGGGGCAAGAGACCCAGTACTTC.

The chain has TRBV10-2 and TRBJ1-5, with D possibly TRBD1 on 5 matching bases. Germline V CDR1 and CDR2: WSHSY, SAAADI. The CDR3 sequence is 16 residues long. V was clipped by 3 bases and J by 5 bases, with 17 bases between them. The CDR3 here is CASSDPRTAGDQPQHF. In DNA form, the CDR3 reads TGCGCCAGCAGTGATCCTAGGACTGCGGGGGATCAGCCCCAGCATTTT.

The chain is built from TRBV9 and TRBJ1-1; D is possibly TRBD1 (5 bases). This CDR3 contains 14 residues. V was clipped by 2 bases and J by 5 bases, with 13 bases between them. Per germline, CDR1 SGDLS and CDR2 YYNGEE. CDR3 loop: CASSVGGTLTEAFF. The CDR3 DNA reads TGTGCCAGCAGCGTGGGGGGGACGTTAACTGAAGCTTTCTTT.

The chain joins TRBV5-1 to TRBJ2-1, with TRBD1 identical over 8 bases. Trimming at V came to 4 bases and at J to 4 bases, leaving 7 bases not matched to a gene. Per the germline V gene, CDR1 is SGHRS and CDR2 is YFSETQ. The CDR3 runs to 15 residues. Here the CDR3 reads CASSAGTGVYNEQFF. CDR3 nucleotides: TGCGCCAGCAGCGCCGGGACAGGTGTTTACAATGAGCAGTTCTTC.

The V and J genes are TRBV7-8 and TRBJ2-5; 9 positions agree with TRBD2. The germline V gene encodes CDR1 SGHVS and CDR2 FQNEAQ. The CDR3 is made up of 17 amino acids. The V gene end was trimmed by 5 bases and the J gene end by 2 bases; junction bases not matched to a gene: 12. The DNA of the CDR3 is TGTGCCAGCAGCATCACGGGTAGCGGGGGCCTTCAAGAGACCCAGTACTTC. Translating gives CASSITGSGGLQETQYF.

The V gene is TRBV2, the J gene TRBJ2-1, with 9 bases aligning to TRBD2. Germline CDR1 and CDR2: SNHLY and FYNNEI. The CDR3 length is 14 residues. The trim removed 6 bases at V and 2 bases at J, leaving 2 bases unmatched. The CDR3 sequence is CASRASGAYNEQFF. The CDR3 DNA is TGTGCCAGCAGGGCTAGCGGGGCCTACAATGAGCAGTTCTTC. Full variable domain (remainder filled in from reference TRBV2 and TRBJ2-1): EPEVTQTPSHQVTQMGQEVILRCVPISNHLYFYWYRQILGQKVEFLVSFYNNEISEKSEIFDDQFSVERPDGSNFTLKIRSTKLEDSAMYFCASRASGAYNEQFFGPGTRLTVL.